The clone carrying this T cell receptor (beta chain) occurred many times. What it binds is not known. The data are from a study of Graves' ophthalmopathy and Graves' hyperthyroidism. All donors with ophthalmopathy were recorded as having moderate-to-severe activity, CAS ≥3, NOSPECS ≥4 and a duration under 3 months. Establishment of the diagnosis relied upon clinical symptoms, serum thyroxine, TRAb, thyroid ultrasound and orbital computed tomography. Points from the study as a whole: Blood repertoires reportedly contained most expanded thyroid clonotypes above 0.001 frequency.

Transcripts of RNA were the source for amplifying TCR beta CDR3 regions. The first round was an RT-PCR with HTBI primers, and the second round was a multiplex PCR. TCRdb re-analysed the multiplex PCR reads in MiXCR, keeping a single row per CDR3 protein. Among around 400,000 distinct CDR3 sequences listed, approximately 16% were seen once. The CDR3 extends over 13 amino acids. With 3 bases clipped from V and 6 bases from J, the junction kept 4 bases outside the gene matches. Germline-derived CDR1 and CDR2 are SQVTM and ANQGSEA. This receptor was obtained from a woman in her late teens or twenties with Graves' ophthalmopathy. This chain joins TRBV29-1 and TRBJ2-4; TRBD1 matches at 8 bases. The sample was peripheral blood. Here the CDR3 reads CSVDGQGGNIQYF. The CDR3 DNA follows: TGCAGCGTTGATGGACAGGGAGGAAACATTCAGTACTTC.